This T cell receptor beta chain was identified in a study of blood T cell repertoires in COVID-19. On the study more broadly: Specimens from acute and convalescent COVID-19 originated in the United States, Italy and Spain. In each case, the material was cDNA or gDNA derived from T cells, B-cell-depleted T cells, or PBMCs.

Germline CDR1 MNHEY, CDR2 SVGEGT. This CDR3 spans 13 amino acids. Trimming left V 2 bases short and J 11 bases short, with 15 bases between. This clone showed up just a few times. In the source study's methods: Cell counts per sample came from amplifying reference gene primers. Produced via immunoSEQ multiplex PCR; TCRdb's table is partial and in-frame only. The V and J calls and clone size are taken from that table; D and trimming were inferred from the DNA. Counted here are 150,000 to 200,000 clones, approximately 88% occurring once; the ten biggest clones make up less than 3%. This chain joins TRBV6-2 or TRBV6-3 and TRBJ1-1; D might be TRBD1 (6 bases). The material sequenced was peripheral blood. This clonotype was sampled from a woman aged 55-70 years with acute or convalescent COVID-19. Written as DNA, the CDR3 is TGTGCCAGCAGTTACAGTAGGGGGATCCGGGCTTTCTTT. It translates to CASSYSRGIRAFF.